These 22 T cell receptor beta chains were all obtained from the same sample, sequenced in a study of blood T cell repertoires in COVID-19 (dated by TCRdb to about 2020). Preparation of the library involved the immunoSEQ multiplex PCR assay. TCRdb stores this immuneACCESS table with in-frame sequences only. Part of the clones is absent; in the studies checked, under half of the shortfall reflects unresolved V genes, and no reason is known for the rest. The sample table shows about 400,000 clones, and approximately 90% are seen once. About 4.3% of the sample is in the top ten clones. Sequencing input: peripheral blood. The source of these receptors is a woman in her 30s with acute or convalescent COVID-19.

This clone was detected ten times or more. The chain joins TRBV10-1 to TRBJ2-2; 7 bases align to TRBD1. Germline CDR1 is WNHNN and CDR2 is SYGVQD (reference sequence). V shed 0 bases and J 4 bases; nucleotides not matched to a gene: 8. The CDR3 contains 17 residues. For the CDR3, the DNA is TGCGCCAGCAGTGAGTCCATAATGACAGGGAGCACCGGGGAGCTGTTTTTT. It encodes CASSESIMTGSTGELFF.

The DNA for the CDR3 is TGTGCCAGCACCGCCTCGTGGGGGCGTAATTCACCCCTCCACTTT. Translation: CASTASWGRNSPLHF. V and J are TRBV28 and TRBJ1-6; the D gene is possibly TRBD1 (6 bases). This CDR3 is 15 amino acids long. Trimming removed 7 bases at V and 6 bases at J, with 16 bases between. Germline CDR1 MDHEN, CDR2 SYDVKM.

V and J are TRBV27 and TRBJ2-3, with D unclear. Germline V gene data show CDR1 as MNHEY and CDR2 as SMNVEV (reference sequence). V lost 7 bases to trimming and J lost 0 bases, with 17 bases between them. The CDR3 is made up of 16 amino acids. As DNA, the CDR3 is TGTGCCAGCACCCCCTGGCCCCTTGTTAGCACAGATACGCAGTATTTT. Residues: CASTPWPLVSTDTQYF.

The V call is TRBV30, the J call TRBJ2-1; 7 bases are shared with TRBD1. The CDR3 spans 16 residues. Germline V gives CDR1 GTSNPN, CDR2 SVGIG (reference sequence). The ends lost 3 bases at V and 0 bases at J; junction bases unmatched: 8. Written as DNA, the CDR3 is TGTGCCTGGAGCCGGACAGGAGGTAGCTCCTACAATGAGCAGTTCTTC. This sequence encodes CAWSRTGGSSYNEQFF.

The chain recombines TRBV4-1 with TRBJ1-5; D not certain. The CDR3 has 15 amino acids. Looked up from germline, CDR1 is MGHRA and CDR2 is YSYEKL. The V end was cut by 3 bases, the J end by 0 bases, with 9 bases between. In DNA, the CDR3 is TGCGCCAGCAGCCAGCGACAAGATAGCAATCAGCCCCAGCATTTT. Amino acids: CASSQRQDSNQPQHF.

This clone appeared once. The gene calls are TRBV7-2 and TRBJ2-5; the match to TRBD2 covers 9 bases. With 3 bases clipped from V and 5 bases from J, the junction kept 7 bases outside the gene matches. Per the germline V gene, CDR1 is SGHTA and CDR2 is FQGNSA. The CDR3 spans 15 residues. CDR3 in DNA: TGTGCCAGCAGCTTGAGGCTAGCGGGATCGGAGACCCAGTACTTC. It is translated as CASSLRLAGSETQYF.

This chain links TRBV28 with TRBJ2-2; no firm D call. CDR1 is MDHEN, CDR2 SYDVKM, per germline. Trimming removed 2 bases from V and 6 bases from J, with 22 bases in between. This CDR3 has 18 amino acids. Here the CDR3 reads CASSLKFSVNLSPGELFF. For the CDR3, the DNA is TGTGCCAGCAGTTTAAAGTTTTCGGTCAACCTAAGTCCCGGGGAGCTGTTTTTT.

The chain is built from TRBV6-2 or TRBV6-3 and TRBJ2-2; 7 bases align to TRBD2. Germline V gene lookup returns CDR1 MNHEY and CDR2 SVGEGT. After removal of 5 bases from V and 7 bases from J, the junction contained 4 bases not matched to a gene. This CDR3 region has 13 residues. The CDR3 DNA is TGTGCCAGCAGTGCGAGCGGGGTCGGGGAGCTGTTTTTT. It specifies CASSASGVGELFF.

The rearrangement uses TRBV27 and TRBJ2-3, with a weak D call TRBD1 (5 bases). This CDR3 has 13 amino acids. V lost 6 bases to trimming and J lost 1 base, with 8 bases between them. Germline assignment: CDR1 MNHEY and CDR2 SMNVEV (reference sequence). The DNA of the CDR3 is TGTGCCAGCAGGCGACAGCGCACAGATACGCAGTATTTT. Protein product: CASRRQRTDTQYF.

Here the CDR3 DNA reads TGTGCCAGCAGCTTAGATAGAGGCGGGAACACTGAAGCTTTCTTT. Translation gives CASSLDRGGNTEAFF. V and J are TRBV11-2 and TRBJ1-1; D remains ambiguous. CDR3 length equals 15 residues. Germline V gives CDR1 SGHAT, CDR2 FQNNGV. V was shortened by 0 bases and J by 1 base, with 9 bases between the two germline ends.

This chain links TRBV3-1 (or the pseudogene TRBV3-2) with TRBJ2-2; 12 bases align to TRBD1. Germline assignment: CDR1 LGHDT and CDR2 YNNKEL (reference sequence). This CDR3 comprises 19 residues. The V and J ends lost 4 bases and 2 bases, in that order; junction bases with no gene match: 11. The CDR3 sequence is CASSPEGTGGLPNTGELFF. The DNA of the CDR3 is TGTGCCAGCAGCCCCGAGGGGACAGGGGGCCTACCTAACACCGGGGAGCTGTTTTTT.

The chain is built from TRBV29-1 and TRBJ1-3; D unresolved. CDR3 length equals 12 residues. The V gene lost 3 bases and the J gene lost 0 bases, with 3 bases spanning the gap. The germline V gene encodes CDR1 SQVTM and CDR2 ANQGSEA. CDR3 in DNA: TGCAGCGTTGAGAGCTCTGGAAACACCATATATTTT. This encodes CSVESSGNTIYF. Full variable domain (missing parts from reference TRBV29-1 and TRBJ1-3): SAVISQKPSRDICQRGTSLTIQCQVDSQVTMMFWYRQQPGQSLTLIATANQGSEATYESGFVIDKFPISRPNLTFSTLTVSNMSPEDSSIYLCSVESSGNTIYFGEGSWLTVV.

This clone was detected only once. The chain employs TRBV2 and TRBJ2-3; 11 bases are shared with TRBD2. Germline V gives CDR1 SNHLY, CDR2 FYNNEI. The CDR3 is 16 residues long. V lost 6 bases and J lost 4; bases outside the gene matches: 9. CDR3: CASSDVAGGRADTQYF. The DNA of the CDR3 is TGTGCCAGCAGCGACGTAGCGGGGGGGCGGGCAGATACGCAGTATTTT. The whole variable domain, filled in from reference TRBV2 and TRBJ2-3, reads EPEVTQTPSHQVTQMGQEVILRCVPISNHLYFYWYRQILGQKVEFLVSFYNNEISEKSEIFDDQFSVERPDGSNFTLKIRSTKLEDSAMYFCASSDVAGGRADTQYFGPGTRLTVL.

The rearrangement uses TRBV5-1 and TRBJ2-3; no reliable D call. This CDR3 has 14 amino acids. The germline V gene has CDR1 SGHRS and CDR2 YFSETQ. The V end was cut by 4 bases, the J end by 1 base, with 10 bases between. This CDR3 is CASSSTHRTDTQYF. CDR3 nucleotide sequence: TGCGCCAGCAGCAGCACTCACCGCACAGATACGCAGTATTTT. Full variable domain (remainder filled in from reference TRBV5-1 and TRBJ2-3): KAGVTQTPRYLIKTRGQQVTLSCSPISGHRSVSWYQQTPGQGLQFLFEYFSETQRNKGNFPGRFSGRQFSNSRSEMNVSTLELGDSALYLCASSSTHRTDTQYFGPGTRLTVL.

The rearrangement uses TRBV2 and TRBJ1-3, with 7 bases fitting TRBD1. CDR1 is SNHLY, CDR2 FYNNEI, per germline. The CDR3 is 14 amino acids. J lost 0 bases, V lost 7 bases, and 3 bases had no gene match. The CDR3 reads CASISGGSGNTIYF. CDR3 coding DNA: TGTGCCAGCATTTCAGGGGGCTCTGGAAACACCATATATTTT.

The CDR3: CASSLGDSYNEKLFF. The CDR3 bases are TGTGCCAGCAGTTTAGGGGACAGTTACAATGAAAAACTGTTTTTT. The chain joins TRBV28 to TRBJ1-4, with 7 bases identical to TRBD1. The V and J ends lost 2 bases and 5 bases, in that order; junction bases with no gene match: 5. This CDR3 has 15 residues. Looked up from germline, CDR1 is MDHEN and CDR2 is SYDVKM.

This clone was picked up a small number of times. V usage is TRBV11-2 and J usage is TRBJ2-7, with a possible D match to TRBD1 (5 bases). The CDR3 length is 12 residues. Trimming pared 8 bases from V and 2 bases from J, leaving 10 bases between. The germline gives CDR1 SGHAT, CDR2 FQNNGV. This CDR3 is CASLGLTYEQYF. The CDR3 DNA reads as TGTGCCAGCCTGGGGCTCACCTACGAGCAGTACTTC. Full variable domain (outside the CDR3, taken from reference TRBV11-2 and TRBJ2-7): EAGVAQSPRYKIIEKRQSVAFWCNPISGHATLYWYQQILGQGPKLLIQFQNNGVVDDSQLPKDRFSAERLKGVDSTLKIQPAKLEDSAVYLCASLGLTYEQYFGPGTRLTVT.

The rearrangement links TRBV13 to TRBJ2-2, with 10 bases fitting TRBD1. After removal of 7 bases from V and 1 base from J, the junction contained 15 bases not matched to a gene. Germline V gene sequence: CDR1 PRHDT, CDR2 FYEKMQ (reference sequence). The CDR3 contains 19 residues. The CDR3 region has the DNA TGTGCCAGCAACCAGCAAAACCGGGACAGGGGATGGAACACCGGGGAGCTGTTTTTT. Encoded protein: CASNQQNRDRGWNTGELFF.

The chain has TRBV5-1 and TRBJ1-6; 10 bases line up with TRBD1. J lost 9 bases, V lost 4 bases, and 4 bases had no gene match. This CDR3 has 14 amino acids. Germline CDR1 and CDR2: SGHRS and YFSETQ. CDR3 amino acids: CASSGGQGTSPLHF. CDR3 DNA: TGCGCCAGCAGCGGGGGACAGGGGACTTCACCCCTCCACTTT.

The rearrangement links TRBV19 to TRBJ2-1, with TRBD2 matching 7 bases. CDR3 length: 15 amino acids. Germline CDR1 reads LNHDA; CDR2 reads SQIVND (reference sequence). Trimming at V came to 5 bases and at J to 2 bases, leaving 6 bases not matched to a gene. CDR3 residues: CASSSSAGTYNEQFF. Written as DNA, the CDR3 is TGTGCCAGTAGTTCCTCAGCGGGGACCTACAATGAGCAGTTCTTC.

The chain joins TRBV7-8 to TRBJ2-7; TRBD2 might be the D (6 bases). Germline V gives CDR1 SGHVS, CDR2 FQNEAQ. V dropped 4 bases and J dropped 0 bases, with 19 bases sitting between them. The CDR3 extends over 17 amino acids. The CDR3 region is CASSSSSSWGGSYEQYF. CDR3 DNA: TGTGCCAGCAGCTCATCAAGTAGCTGGGGAGGCTCCTACGAGCAGTACTTC.

The V gene is TRBV19, the J gene TRBJ1-5, with D perhaps TRBD1 (6 bases). CDR1 is LNHDA, CDR2 SQIVND, per germline (reference sequence). The V and J ends lost 4 bases and 3 bases respectively, with 10 bases between them. CDR3 length: 14 amino acids. The CDR3 region is CASSKSGDNQPQHF. In DNA, the CDR3 is TGTGCCAGTAGTAAATCAGGGGACAATCAGCCCCAGCATTTT.